These 25 T cell receptor beta chains were all obtained from the same sample, sequenced in a study of T cell responses to AZD1222 COVID-19 vaccine. Only in-frame clones appear in the TCRdb table, and some are missing; sequencing was by immunoSEQ multiplex PCR. The table has about 120,000 clones, about 82% seen once; the top ten hold 17%. This specimen consisted of peripheral blood, obtained 28 days after the second AZD1222 dose. The receptors stem from an adult who received the AZD1222 COVID-19 vaccine.

The chain uses TRBV7-3 and TRBJ1-1; D gene ambiguous. Germline values: CDR1 SGHTA, CDR2 FQGTGA. The V end lost 0 bases, the J end lost 4 bases, and 12 bases lay between the germline ends. This CDR3 contains 15 residues. CDR3 DNA: TGTGCCAGCAGCTTAACGCTGGGTCGGGTCACTGAAGCTTTCTTT. Translating it yields CASSLTLGRVTEAFF.

The J gene is TRBJ2-1, the V gene TRBV5-6; tentative D call: TRBD2 (6 bases). CDR1 is SGHDT and CDR2 is YYEEEE in the germline V gene. The V end was cut by 2 bases, the J end by 14 bases, with 23 bases between. The CDR3 consists of 15 residues. CDR3 in DNA: TGTGCCAGCAGCTTACCCGGGACTGATCCCCATTTTGAGTTCTTC. Translation: CASSLPGTDPHFEFF.

The rearrangement uses TRBV7-9 and TRBJ1-1; the D gene is possibly TRBD1 (5 bases). Germline assignment: CDR1 SEHNR and CDR2 FQNEAQ (reference sequence). Between the trimmed V and J ends, which lost 6 bases and 1 base, there was a span of 9 bases. This CDR3 has 13 amino acids. CDR3 sequence: CASRARGNTEAFF. CDR3 sequence (DNA): TGTGCCAGCAGAGCTAGGGGGAACACTGAAGCTTTCTTT.

V gene TRBV9 combines with J gene TRBJ1-2, with D unresolved. This CDR3 comprises 14 residues. CDR1 and CDR2 from the germline V gene are SGDLS and YYNGEE. Trimming left V 0 bases short and J 8 bases short, with 14 bases between. The CDR3 loop is CASSVATSAWGYTF. Here the CDR3 DNA reads TGTGCCAGCAGCGTAGCAACCTCTGCTTGGGGCTACACCTTC.

The chain has TRBV19 and TRBJ1-5; TRBD1 might be the D (6 bases). The CDR3 totals 17 residues. The V end was cut by 3 bases, the J end by 7 bases, with 22 bases between. Germline V gives CDR1 LNHDA, CDR2 SQIVND (reference sequence). As DNA, the CDR3 is TGTGCCAGTAGTATTCGGCTGGCAGGGGAAGTTTCGCAGCCCCAGCATTTT. This encodes CASSIRLAGEVSQPQHF.

The V gene is TRBV27, the J gene TRBJ1-2; D not resolved. Germline CDR1 MNHEY, CDR2 SMNVEV (reference sequence). Trimming pared 6 bases from V and 0 bases from J, leaving 11 bases between. The CDR3 covers 14 residues. CDR3 protein: CASSSVSANYGYTF. The DNA of the CDR3 is TGTGCCAGCAGCTCGGTTTCAGCTAACTATGGCTACACCTTC.

The chain has TRBV18 and TRBJ1-2, with 8 bases lining up with TRBD1. Germline V CDR1 and CDR2: KGHSH, LQKENI. With V trimmed by 5 bases and J by 4 bases, 6 bases remained unmatched. CDR3 length: 14 amino acids. The CDR3 region is CASSTGQGGYGYTF. The CDR3 coding sequence is TGTGCCAGCTCAACAGGACAGGGCGGCTATGGCTACACCTTC.

This clone was detected only a few times. The chain has TRBV5-1 and TRBJ1-4, with no clear D. Trimming took off 0 bases at V and 8 bases at J, with 14 bases between the two ends. The CDR3 loop spans 15 amino acids. CDR1 and CDR2 (germline): SGHRS, YFSETQ. The CDR3 is CASSLGFSGSEKLFF. In DNA form, the CDR3 reads TGCGCCAGCAGCTTGGGTTTCAGCGGTTCAGAAAAACTGTTTTTT.

This clone was detected only a few times. V and J are TRBV7-2 and TRBJ1-2, with 10 bases aligning to TRBD1. J lost 8 bases, V lost 5 bases, and 11 bases had no gene match. Germline V gene sequence: CDR1 SGHTA, CDR2 FQGNSA. CDR3 length: 15 amino acids. CDR3 DNA: TGTGCCAGCAGCCCCCGACAGGGGGCCCTTGAGGGCTACACCTTC. Its translation: CASSPRQGALEGYTF.

This sequence joins TRBV28 and TRBJ2-3; no clear D gene. Germline lookup yields CDR1 MDHEN and CDR2 SYDVKM. The CDR3 length is 14 residues. The V end lost 10 bases, the J end lost 2 bases, and 16 bases lay between the germline ends. CDR3 DNA sequence: TGTGCCATCACTCCTTCAGGTCTCACAGATACGCAGTATTTT. The encoded protein is CAITPSGLTDTQYF. The variable domain in full, completed from reference TRBV28 and TRBJ2-3, reads DVKVTQSSRYLVKRTGEKVFLECVQDMDHENMFWYRQDPGLGLRLIYFSYDVKMKEKGDIPEGYSVSREKKERFSLILESASTNQTSMYLCAITPSGLTDTQYFGPGTRLTVL.

V gene TRBV6-5 combines with J gene TRBJ1-1; D is unclear. Germline CDR1 and CDR2: MNHEY and SVGAGI. This CDR3 region has 13 residues. The V gene lost 6 bases and the J gene lost 2 bases, with 10 bases spanning the gap. CDR3 DNA: TGTGCCAGCAGGACGCATCCCAACACTGAAGCTTTCTTT. It translates to CASRTHPNTEAFF.

The CDR3 region has the DNA TGTGCCAGCAAGATGAATGAAAAACTGTTTTTT. Translation gives CASKMNEKLFF. The genes are TRBV3-1 (or the pseudogene TRBV3-2) and TRBJ1-4; unclear D gene. V shed 7 bases and J shed 5 bases, with 5 bases lying between them. Germline V gives CDR1 LGHDT, CDR2 YNNKEL (reference sequence). The CDR3 is made up of 11 amino acids.

The V and J genes are TRBV6-5 and TRBJ1-5; a weak D match, TRBD1 (5 bases). The V end lost 6 bases, the J end lost 0 bases, and 12 bases lay between the germline ends. The CDR3 has 15 amino acids. Looked up from germline, CDR1 is MNHEY and CDR2 is SVGAGI. CDR3 in DNA: TGTGCCAGCAGGGGGGGAGTTCGTAGCAATCAGCCCCAGCATTTT. This sequence encodes CASRGGVRSNQPQHF.

The CDR3 DNA is TGCGCCAGCAGCTTGGCCGGGGACTCCTACGAGCAGTACTTC. Encoded protein: CASSLAGDSYEQYF. J is TRBJ2-7 and V is TRBV5-1, with a possible D match to TRBD2 (5 bases). V lost 0 bases to trimming and J lost 0 bases, with 7 bases between them. The CDR3 is 14 amino acids. Germline V gene sequence: CDR1 SGHRS, CDR2 YFSETQ.

The rearrangement joins TRBV10-3 to TRBJ2-1; tentative D call: TRBD1 (6 bases). V was clipped by 4 bases and J by 2 bases, with 15 bases between them. Germline values: CDR1 ENHRY, CDR2 SYGVKD. The CDR3 is 16 amino acids. The CDR3 nucleotides are TGTGCCATCAGTGCCCTTACAGGGTCGACCTACAATGAGCAGTTCTTC. Its protein is CAISALTGSTYNEQFF.

The chain combines TRBV3-1 (or the pseudogene TRBV3-2) with TRBJ2-7; 8 nucleotides align to TRBD1. The CDR3 covers 12 residues. V was pared by 8 bases and J by 6 bases, with 6 bases of the junction left unmatched. Germline-derived CDR1 and CDR2 are LGHDT and YNNKEL (reference sequence). Written as DNA, the CDR3 is TGTGCCAGCGGTTCGACAGGGGTCGAGCAGTACTTC. It is translated as CASGSTGVEQYF.

V and J are TRBV5-5 and TRBJ1-1; 9 bases are shared with TRBD1. With 4 bases clipped from V and 5 bases from J, the junction kept 6 bases outside the gene matches. The length of the CDR3 is 14 residues. CDR1 is SGHKS, CDR2 YYEKEE, per germline (reference sequence). The CDR3 bases are TGTGCCAGCAGCGGGAACAGGGGGCAGACTGAAGCTTTCTTT. The encoded protein is CASSGNRGQTEAFF.

The chain is built from TRBV28 and TRBJ2-5; TRBD2 matches at 7 bases. The CDR3 contains 15 residues. J lost 4 bases, V lost 3 bases, and 8 bases had no gene match. The germline gives CDR1 MDHEN, CDR2 SYDVKM. The CDR3 DNA follows: TGTGCCAGCAGTTTCGGAGGGAGGGGTGGAGAGACCCAGTACTTC. Translation: CASSFGGRGGETQYF.

The V gene is TRBV7-3, the J gene TRBJ2-5; the match to TRBD1 covers 9 bases. V was clipped by 5 bases and J by 6 bases; unmatched bases: 13. CDR3 length: 16 residues. Germline loops: CDR1 SGHTA, CDR2 FQGTGA. The CDR3 spells CASSTSRDRVGKTQYF. Here the CDR3 DNA reads TGTGCCAGCAGCACGTCCCGGGACAGGGTTGGGAAGACCCAGTACTTC. Variable domain in full (rest from reference TRBV7-3 and TRBJ2-5): GAGVSQTPSNKVTEKGKYVELRCDPISGHTALYWYRQSLGQGPEFLIYFQGTGAADDSGLPNDRFFAVRPEGSVSTLKIQRTERGDSAVYLCASSTSRDRVGKTQYFGPGTRLLVL.

This chain connects TRBV19 to TRBJ1-5, with D perhaps matching TRBD1 (5 bases). The CDR3 consists of 16 residues. Germline CDR1 reads LNHDA; CDR2 reads SQIVND (reference sequence). With 7 bases removed from V and 6 bases from J, the gap between germline ends came to 22 bases. CDR3 nucleotide sequence: TGTGCCAGTACCCGTCGGGCGGGGAGGGGATTTCAGCCCCAGCATTTT. Its translation: CASTRRAGRGFQPQHF.

The V and J genes are TRBV5-1 and TRBJ2-3; D is uncertain. CDR1 SGHRS and CDR2 YFSETQ come from the germline V gene. V lost 1 base and J 0 bases, leaving 12 bases between the germline ends. The CDR3 has 16 amino acids. The CDR3 DNA reads as TGCGCCAGCAGCTTGTTCGCTTCTACCAGCACAGATACGCAGTATTTT. Its translation is CASSLFASTSTDTQYF.

This chain uses TRBV28 with TRBJ2-7, with 10 bases fitting TRBD2. This CDR3 has 16 amino acids. Germline trimming cut 3 bases from V and 1 base from J; bases unmatched to any gene: 6. Germline V gives CDR1 MDHEN, CDR2 SYDVKM. DNA of the CDR3: TGTGCCAGCAGTTTCGGACTAGCGGATTCATCCTACGAGCAGTACTTC. Its protein is CASSFGLADSSYEQYF. The full variable domain, with the rest looked up from reference TRBV28 and TRBJ2-7, is DVKVTQSSRYLVKRTGEKVFLECVQDMDHENMFWYRQDPGLGLRLIYFSYDVKMKEKGDIPEGYSVSREKKERFSLILESASTNQTSMYLCASSFGLADSSYEQYFGPGTRLTVT.

V usage is TRBV11-2 and J usage is TRBJ2-3; TRBD2 might be the D (5 bases). CDR1 and CDR2 (germline): SGHAT, FQNNGV. This CDR3 is 15 amino acids long. Deletions cut 0 bases from V and 4 bases from J, with 11 bases between. In DNA form, the CDR3 reads TGTGCCAGCAGCTTAGATCCGGGGTTCCCAGATACGCAGTATTTT. Its translation is CASSLDPGFPDTQYF.

This chain connects TRBV19 to TRBJ1-2; 8 nucleotides agree with TRBD1. CDR3 length equals 14 residues. The trim removed 3 bases at V and 8 bases at J, leaving 8 bases unmatched. The germline gives CDR1 LNHDA, CDR2 SQIVND (reference sequence). DNA of the CDR3: TGTGCCAGTAGTATCGGGGCACAGGGGGTAGGCTACACCTTC. It is translated as CASSIGAQGVGYTF.

This chain joins TRBV4-2 and TRBJ1-4, with 9 bases lining up with TRBD1. Germline-derived CDR1 and CDR2 are LGHNA and YNFKEQ. V was pared by 4 bases and J by 0 bases, with 6 bases of the junction left unmatched. The CDR3 has 17 residues. CDR3: CASSRDRAYATNEKLFF. CDR3 DNA: TGTGCCAGCAGCCGGGACAGGGCCTATGCAACTAATGAAAAACTGTTTTTT.